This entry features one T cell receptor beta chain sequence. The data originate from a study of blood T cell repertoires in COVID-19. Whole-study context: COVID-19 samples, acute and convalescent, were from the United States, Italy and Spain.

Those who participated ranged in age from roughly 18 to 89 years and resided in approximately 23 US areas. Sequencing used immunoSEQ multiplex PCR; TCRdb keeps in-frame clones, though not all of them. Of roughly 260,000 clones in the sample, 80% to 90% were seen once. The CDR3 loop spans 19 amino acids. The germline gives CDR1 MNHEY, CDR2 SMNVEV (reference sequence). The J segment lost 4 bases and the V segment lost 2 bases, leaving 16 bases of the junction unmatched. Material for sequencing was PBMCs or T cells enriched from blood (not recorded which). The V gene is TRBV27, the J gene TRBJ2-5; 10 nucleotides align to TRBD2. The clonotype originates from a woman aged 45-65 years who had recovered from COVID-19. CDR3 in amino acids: CASSLSPGASGRVGETQYF. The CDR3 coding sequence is TGTGCCAGCAGTTTAAGCCCCGGGGCTAGCGGGAGAGTGGGAGAGACCCAGTACTTC.